This entry is about one T cell receptor (beta chain). This entry comes from a study of T cell responses to AZD1222 COVID-19 vaccine. The V gene's germline CDR1 is LGHNA and CDR2 YSLEER. Germline trimming cut 4 bases from V and 2 bases from J; bases unmatched to any gene: 4. The CDR3 has 15 residues. Sequencing was performed with immunoSEQ multiplex PCR; in TCRdb, only in-frame clones are kept and a portion is missing. The top ten hold 5.4% of the sample, which has approximately 70,000 clones, 80% to 90% seen once. The rearrangement uses TRBV4-3 and TRBJ2-5, with 10 bases lining up with TRBD2. The source is an adult in good health. The specimen comprised peripheral blood, sampled on day 0 of AZD1222 vaccination. CDR3 coding DNA: TGCGCCAGCAGCCCTCGGACTAGCGGACAAGAGACCCAGTACTTC. Its protein is CASSPRTSGQETQYF.